This entry lists 5 T cell receptor beta chains sequenced from one sample in a study of OX40 agonist ivuxolimab in advanced cancers. Clones were sequenced by immunoSEQ multiplex PCR, and TCRdb holds only the in-frame ones, with some missing. Among about 72,000 clones listed, roughly 89% were seen once. This sample comprised CD4+ or CD8+ T cells sorted from blood, obtained in a trial of the OX40 agonist ivuxolimab. The origin of the receptors is an adult with an advanced solid tumor such as melanoma, head and neck, liver or kidney cancer.

The chain has TRBV5-4 and TRBJ2-2; 12 bases match TRBD2. Germline CDR1 SGHNT, CDR2 YYREEE (reference sequence). The CDR3 spans 15 residues. V lost 4 bases to trimming and J lost 5 bases; unmatched junction nucleotides: 3. CDR3: CASSPGTSGTGELFF. The CDR3 DNA reads as TGTGCCAGCAGCCCCGGGACTAGCGGGACCGGGGAGCTGTTTTTT.

V and J are TRBV6-5 and TRBJ2-2; 8 bases agree with TRBD2. With V trimmed by 4 bases and J by 4 bases, 8 bases remained unmatched. The CDR3 is 16 amino acids. CDR1 is MNHEY and CDR2 is SVGAGI in the germline V gene. In DNA form, the CDR3 reads TGTGCCAGCAGTTGGACTAGCCGCCCGCGCACCGGGGAGCTGTTTTTT. This encodes CASSWTSRPRTGELFF.

The chain is built from TRBV7-3 and TRBJ1-4; 8 nucleotides agree with TRBD1. This CDR3 region has 14 residues. The junction had 2 bases not matched to a gene; V was cut back by 5 bases and J by 3 bases. In germline, CDR1 is SGHTA, CDR2 FQGTGA. CDR3 DNA: TGTGCCAGCAGCAAACAGGGGGCTAATGAAAAACTGTTTTTT. Amino acid sequence: CASSKQGANEKLFF.

The J gene is TRBJ2-7, the V gene TRBV6-5; 7 nucleotides agree with TRBD2. The CDR3 extends over 13 amino acids. Germline V gives CDR1 MNHEY, CDR2 SVGAGI. With 6 bases clipped from V and 2 bases from J, the junction kept 4 bases outside the gene matches. The CDR3 nucleotides are TGTGCCAGCAGATTTGGACTAGCCTACGAGCAGTACTTC. This sequence encodes CASRFGLAYEQYF.

The chain carries TRBV7-2 and TRBJ2-1, with TRBD2 matching over 12 bases. The germline V gene encodes CDR1 SGHTA and CDR2 FQGNSA. The CDR3 is made up of 15 amino acids. Germline trimming cut 1 base from V and 9 bases from J; bases unmatched to any gene: 4. DNA for the CDR3: TGTGCCAGCAGCTTAGTGGCTAGCGGGAGGGTTGAGCAGTTCTTC. This sequence encodes CASSLVASGRVEQFF.